The rows below give T cell receptor beta chains drawn from one sample of a study of T cell responses to AZD1222 COVID-19 vaccine. Assay: immunoSEQ multiplex PCR; the TCRdb copy retains only in-frame clones and omits some. The sample has about 120,000 clones, more than 80% seen once. Sample: peripheral blood, taken on day 0 of AZD1222 vaccination. These receptors all come from an adult in good health. Both conserved end residues are part of each CDR3. D genes are given only for firm matches.

D gene	V gene	J gene	CDR3 DNA	CDR3 protein
.	TRBV27	TRBJ2-4	TGTGCCAGCAGTCGAGCCGGGGAGTCAGAGGCGTACTTC	CASSRAGESEAYF
TRBD1	TRBV27	TRBJ2-1	TGTGCCAGCAGTTTATCGAGGGGACAGAGGGATGAGCAGTTCTTC	CASSLSRGQRDEQFF
TRBD2	TRBV4-3	TRBJ2-6	TGCGCCAGCAGCCAAGATCTGAGCGGGACGGAAGGGGCCAACGTCCTGACTTTC	CASSQDLSGTEGANVLTF
.	TRBV9	TRBJ2-7	TGTGCCAGCAGCGTATTAGGGACTTCCGAGCAGTACTTC	CASSVLGTSEQYF
.	TRBV29-1	TRBJ1-2	TGCAGCGTTGAGAGGGGGGCCACCTATGGCTACACCTTC	CSVERGATYGYTF
.	TRBV5-1	TRBJ2-7	TGCGCCAGCAGCTTCGGCTACGAGCAGTACTTC	CASSFGYEQYF
TRBD2	TRBV6-2/TRBV6-3	TRBJ2-1	TGTGCCAGCAGTTACTCGGAGCGGGGGAATGAGCAGTTCTTC	CASSYSERGNEQFF
.	TRBV10-3	TRBJ1-1	TGTGCCATCAGTGAGTCGCCGGGGGGGACTGAAGCTTTCTTT	CAISESPGGTEAFF
TRBD2	TRBV6-5	TRBJ2-7	TGTGCCAGCAGTTACTCAGGACTAGGGGTCTACGAGCAGTACTTC	CASSYSGLGVYEQYF
.	TRBV11-3	TRBJ2-3	TGTGCCAGCAGCTTAGGTTCAGATACGCAGTATTTT	CASSLGSDTQYF
.	TRBV6-5	TRBJ1-6	TGTGCCAGCGGGTTGAATTCACCCCTCCACTTT	CASGLNSPLHF
TRBD1	TRBV7-9	TRBJ1-1	TGTGCCAGCACCCGGACAGGGGGGTCTGAAGCTTTCTTT	CASTRTGGSEAFF
.	TRBV5-1	TRBJ2-2	TGCGCCAGCAGCTTGGATCTCCGAACCGGGGAGCTGTTTTTT	CASSLDLRTGELFF